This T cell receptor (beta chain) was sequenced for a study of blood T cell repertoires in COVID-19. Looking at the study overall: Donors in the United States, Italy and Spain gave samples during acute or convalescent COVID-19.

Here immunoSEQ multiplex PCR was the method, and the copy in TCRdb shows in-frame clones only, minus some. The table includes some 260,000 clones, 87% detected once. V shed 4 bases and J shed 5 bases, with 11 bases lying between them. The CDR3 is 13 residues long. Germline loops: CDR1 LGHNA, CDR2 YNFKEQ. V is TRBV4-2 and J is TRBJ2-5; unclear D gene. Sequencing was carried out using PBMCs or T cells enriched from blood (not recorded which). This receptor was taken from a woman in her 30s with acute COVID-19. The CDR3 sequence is CASSPNLLETQYF. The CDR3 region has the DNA TGTGCCAGCAGCCCCAACCTACTTGAGACCCAGTACTTC.